Listed here are 2 T cell receptor beta chains from one sample, sequenced in a study of blood T cells in healthy people across ages. Primed by a sample-barcoded 5' primer and a J-beta primer mix, a second PCR proceeded for roughly 6 to 12 cycles. TCRdb fed the 5' RACE reads into MiXCR, producing one record per CDR3 protein. Of about 830,000 distinct CDR3 sequences listed, roughly 60% are singletons. Sample: blood. Receptors were obtained from a man aged 25 to 40 in good health.

The chain has TRBV6-5 and TRBJ1-1; D is unresolved. CDR1 and CDR2 from the germline V gene are MNHEY and SVGAGI. The CDR3 is 13 residues long. V was clipped by 6 bases and J by 3 bases, with 11 bases between them. The CDR3 DNA follows: TGTGCCAGCAGGCAGGAGCCGCACACTGAAGCTTTCTTT. Protein sequence: CASRQEPHTEAFF.

This clonotype was counted many times. The CDR3 protein is CASSLLSYEQYF. The CDR3 region has the DNA TGTGCCAGCAGTTTATTGTCCTACGAGCAGTACTTC. The chain has TRBV28 and TRBJ2-7; D ambiguous. Germline V gene sequence: CDR1 MDHEN, CDR2 SYDVKM. The CDR3 is made up of 12 amino acids. The V and J ends lost 1 base and 1 base respectively, with 2 bases between them.